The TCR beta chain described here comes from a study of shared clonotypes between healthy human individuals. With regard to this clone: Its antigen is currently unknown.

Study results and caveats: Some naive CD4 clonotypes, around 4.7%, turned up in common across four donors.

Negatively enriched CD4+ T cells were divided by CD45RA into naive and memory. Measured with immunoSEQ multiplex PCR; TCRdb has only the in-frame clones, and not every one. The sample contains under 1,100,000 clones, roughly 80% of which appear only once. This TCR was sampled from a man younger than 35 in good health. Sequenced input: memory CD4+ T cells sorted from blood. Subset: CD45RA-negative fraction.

The CDR3 DNA reads TGCGCCAGCAGTCTCGGGGGGTCGTCGAGCGAGCAGTACTTC. Amino acids: CASSLGGSSSEQYF. The V call is TRBV10-2, the J call TRBJ2-7; 7 bases are a match to TRBD2. Germline V gene lookup returns CDR1 WSHSY and CDR2 SAAADI. There are 14 residues in the CDR3. V was pared by 5 bases and J by 6 bases, with 10 bases of the junction left unmatched.